The subject of this entry is one TCR beta chain. Germline CDR1 is GTSNPN and CDR2 is SVGIG (reference sequence). CDR3 length: 10 residues. Trimming removed 7 bases from V and 7 bases from J; junction bases left unmatched: 2. These data belong to a study of cytomegalovirus exposure and HLA in healthy donors. PCR was performed using 60 Vbeta and 13 Jbeta primers. The protocol was immunoSEQ multiplex PCR, while the TCRdb copy is restricted to in-frame clones and leaves out a portion. In the table there are some 110,000 clones, 80% to 85% of which are singletons. Sequencing used PBMCs. This chain joins TRBV30 and TRBJ1-2, with 8 bases that match TRBD1. The TCR was taken from a man in his thirties or forties in good health and CMV-seropositive. In nucleotides, the CDR3 is TGTGCCTTAGACAGGGGTGGCTACACCTTC. Translating it yields CALDRGGYTF.